The 9 T cell receptor beta chains presented below share a single source sample, sequenced in a study of blood T cell repertoires in COVID-19. Assay used: immunoSEQ multiplex PCR; TCRdb lists only in-frame clones, some missing. The table lists under 350,000 clones, 89% of them singletons, with roughly 2.2% in the top ten. Specimen: peripheral blood. Receptors originate from a man aged 50 or older with acute or convalescent COVID-19.

The rearrangement joins TRBV21-1 to TRBJ1-5; the D call TRBD1 from the table was never checked on the DNA. TRBV21-1 is designated a pseudogene. The CDR3 runs 12 residues. The CDR3 loop is CASSKPDQPQHF. CDR3 bases: TGTGCCAGCAGCAAACCAGATCAGCCCCAGCATTTT.

V is TRBV6-5 and J is TRBJ1-1, with D unclear. Trimming took off 4 bases at V and 1 base at J, with 10 bases between the two ends. From germline, CDR1 is MNHEY and CDR2 SVGAGI. The CDR3 covers 14 residues. The CDR3 spells CASSFSRQNTEAFF. In DNA, the CDR3 is TGTGCCAGCAGTTTCTCGAGACAGAACACTGAAGCTTTCTTT.

This clone has just a few counts. This chain uses TRBV2 with TRBJ2-5; the D gene is possibly TRBD2 (7 bases). CDR1 and CDR2 (germline): SNHLY, FYNNEI. The CDR3 loop spans 15 amino acids. Trimming removed 7 bases from V and 5 bases from J, with 20 bases in between. CDR3 sequence: CASTLGRGSRETQYF. CDR3 in DNA: TGTGCCAGCACCTTGGGGAGGGGGAGTCGGGAGACCCAGTACTTC.

The CDR3 loop reads CASSPSRGAGELFF. The CDR3, as DNA: TGTGCCAGCAGTCCCTCCCGGGGTGCCGGGGAGCTGTTTTTT. The chain recombines TRBV6-2 or TRBV6-3 with TRBJ2-2, with D maybe TRBD2 (5 bases). V was shortened by 5 bases and J by 6 bases, with 13 bases between the two germline ends. This CDR3 comprises 14 residues. Germline CDR1 MNHEY, CDR2 SVGEGT.

This rearrangement joins TRBV11-2 to TRBJ2-1, with TRBD1 as a possible D gene (6 bases). The CDR3 covers 16 residues. From germline, CDR1 is SGHAT and CDR2 FQNNGV. V lost 5 bases and J lost 4, with 18 bases in between. CDR3 amino acids: CASSDAGTSYYNEQFF. CDR3 coding DNA: TGTGCCAGCAGCGACGCCGGGACATCCTATTACAATGAGCAGTTCTTC.

V is TRBV6-6 and J is TRBJ1-2, with D maybe TRBD1 (5 bases). This CDR3 is 13 amino acids long. CDR1 is MNHNY, CDR2 SVGAGI, per germline (reference sequence). Trimming left V 5 bases short and J 6 bases short, with 13 bases between. This chain's CDR3 is CASSQGGRNGYTF. Here the CDR3 DNA reads TGTGCCAGCAGTCAGGGAGGGAGGAATGGCTACACCTTC.

The chain carries TRBV4-2 and TRBJ1-5; TRBD1 might be the D (5 bases). V was cut by 0 bases and J by 6 bases, with 21 bases left in between. Looked up from germline, CDR1 is LGHNA and CDR2 is YNFKEQ. The CDR3 extends over 18 amino acids. The CDR3 region is CASSQDRASIRGGQPQHF. CDR3 bases: TGTGCCAGCAGCCAAGATAGGGCCTCCATCCGCGGGGGTCAGCCCCAGCATTTT.

Comment on this clone: Compared with germline, one end of the junction differs, possibly owing to a read error. The chain is built from TRBV18 and TRBJ1-2, with a possible D match to TRBD1 (6 bases). The CDR3 spans 13 residues. Germline values: CDR1 KGHSH, CDR2 LQKENI. Written as DNA, the CDR3 is TGTGCCAGCTCCCCACGACAGGAGGATGGCTACACCTTC. This gives the protein CASSPRQEDGYTF. The whole variable domain, filled in from reference TRBV18 and TRBJ1-2, reads NAGVMQNPRHLVRRRGQEARLRCSPMKGHSHVYWYRQLPEEGLKFMVYLQKENIIDESGMPKERFSAEFPKEGPSILRIQQVVRGDSAAYFCASSPRQEDGYTFGSGTRLTVV.

The CDR3 reads CASSKGQSYEQYF. CDR3 sequence (DNA): TGTGCCAGCAGCAAGGGACAGTCATACGAGCAGTACTTC. The gene calls are TRBV9 and TRBJ2-7; TRBD1 matches 7 bases. This CDR3 has 13 residues. In germline, CDR1 is SGDLS, CDR2 YYNGEE. Germline trimming cut 4 bases from V and 4 bases from J; bases unmatched to any gene: 5.